This T cell receptor beta chain was found in a study of cytomegalovirus exposure and HLA in healthy donors. Germline CDR1 reads SGHNT; CDR2 reads YYREEE (reference sequence). V lost 6 bases to trimming and J lost 3 bases, with 9 bases between them. The CDR3 loop spans 12 amino acids. Only in-frame clones appear in the TCRdb table, and some are missing; sequencing was by immunoSEQ multiplex PCR. Found here are under 250,000 clones, about 86% of them singletons; the top ten hold roughly 2.5%. This clonotype was sampled from a man younger than 30 in good health and CMV-seronegative. The chain recombines TRBV5-4 with TRBJ1-1; unclear D gene. Sample: PBMCs. The CDR3: CASTGVDTEAFF. Here the CDR3 DNA reads TGTGCCAGCACCGGGGTGGACACTGAAGCTTTCTTT.